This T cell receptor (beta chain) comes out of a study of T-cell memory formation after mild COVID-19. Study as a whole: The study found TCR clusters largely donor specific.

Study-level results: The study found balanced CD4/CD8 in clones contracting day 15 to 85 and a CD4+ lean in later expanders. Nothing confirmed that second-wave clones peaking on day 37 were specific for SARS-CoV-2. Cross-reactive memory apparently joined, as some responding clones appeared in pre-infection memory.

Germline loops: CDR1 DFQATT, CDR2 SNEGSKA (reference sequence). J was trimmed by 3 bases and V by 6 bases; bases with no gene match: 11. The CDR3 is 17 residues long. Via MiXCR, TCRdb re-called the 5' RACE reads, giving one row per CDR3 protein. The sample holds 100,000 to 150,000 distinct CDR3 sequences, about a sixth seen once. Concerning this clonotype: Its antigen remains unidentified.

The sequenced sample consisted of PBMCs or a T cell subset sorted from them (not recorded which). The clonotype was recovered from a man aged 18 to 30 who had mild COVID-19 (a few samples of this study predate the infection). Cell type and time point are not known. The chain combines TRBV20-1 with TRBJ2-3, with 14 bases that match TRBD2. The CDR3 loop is CSADPTSGGALTDTQYF. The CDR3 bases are TGCAGTGCAGACCCGACTAGCGGGGGGGCCCTTACAGATACGCAGTATTTT.